The rows below give T cell receptor beta chains drawn from one sample of a study of graft-versus-host responses after intestinal transplantation. Libraries were prepared by immunoSEQ multiplex PCR; TCRdb keeps only in-frame clonotypes and omits some of them. The sample has about 22,000 clones, about 60% seen once. The specimen was alloreactive CD4+ T cells from a mixed lymphocyte reaction culture, collected before intestinal transplant. These receptor sequences come from a human patient who received an intestinal transplant. Each CDR3 is given with its conserved first and last residue. The D gene is left open where the match is weak. Only some rows state a clone size, as once, few, many or a class for expanded clones.

j_call	v_call	clone_size	d_call	cdr3_nt	cdr3_aa
TRBJ2-1	TRBV7-9	once	TRBD2	TGTGCGTGCGGGAGGGTTTACAATGAGCAGTTCTTC	CACGRVYNEQFF
TRBJ2-4	TRBV19	few	-	TGTGCCAGTACCCCTACCGTAGCCAAAAACATTCAGTACTTC	CASTPTVAKNIQYF
TRBJ2-7	TRBV6-5	few	TRBD2	TGTGCCAGCAGGACTAGCGGGGCGAGCTCCTACGAGCAGTACTTC	CASRTSGASSYEQYF
TRBJ1-1	TRBV6-5	-	-	TGTGCCAGCAGTTACCGTAAAGTAGTGAACACTGAAGCTTTCTTT	CASSYRKVVNTEAFF
TRBJ1-6	TRBV4-1	-	-	TGCGCCAGCAGCCAAGCCATTTCGCCGGGGTCTTCACCCCTCCACTTT	CASSQAISPGSSPLHF
TRBJ1-4	TRBV11-2	-	-	TGTGCCAGCAGCTTACATCCCAGCGGGTTGGGCGAAAAACTGTTTTTT	CASSLHPSGLGEKLFF
TRBJ2-1	TRBV6-1	few	TRBD2	TGTGCCAGCAGTGCACTAGCGGGGTTGAGCTCCTACAATGAGCAGTTCTTC	CASSALAGLSSYNEQFF
TRBJ2-3	TRBV7-2	-	-	TGTGCCAGCAGCTTACGCCCATTAACCCGCGGAGATACGCAGTATTTT	CASSLRPLTRGDTQYF
TRBJ1-5	TRBV7-8	-	-	TGTGCCAGCAGCCTCGTGAATCAGCCCCAGCATTTT	CASSLVNQPQHF
TRBJ2-7	TRBV7-2	few	-	TGTGCCAGCAGCTCCTACAGGGTCCACGAGCAGTACTTC	CASSSYRVHEQYF
TRBJ1-6	TRBV14	-	-	TGTGCCAGCAGCCACGGACAGTGGAATTCACCCCTCCACTTT	CASSHGQWNSPLHF
TRBJ2-7	TRBV6-5	once	-	TGTGCCAGCAGCTACAGAGTTTCCTACGAGCAGTACTTC	CASSYRVSYEQYF
TRBJ1-1	TRBV7-6	-	-	TGTGCCAGCAGCTTAGTAGCAGGGATAATAACTGAAGCTTTCTTT	CASSLVAGIITEAFF
TRBJ1-2	TRBV7-9	-	-	TGTGCCAGCAGCTTAAACGTTGGCAGGGCGGATGGCTACACCTTC	CASSLNVGRADGYTF
TRBJ1-6	TRBV6-1	-	TRBD1	TGTGCCAGCACCTACAGGGGGCAGGATTCACCCCTCCACTTT	CASTYRGQDSPLHF
TRBJ2-7	TRBV10-3	-	-	TGTGCCATCAGCGGGAGTAACGTCGAGCAGTACTTC	CAISGSNVEQYF
TRBJ1-1	TRBV5-4	-	-	TGTGCCAGCAGCTTGGAGCGGGACACTGAAGCTTTCTTT	CASSLERDTEAFF
TRBJ1-1	TRBV28	-	-	TGTGCCAGCAGCCCATCCGACAGGTTTAACACTGAAGCTTTCTTT	CASSPSDRFNTEAFF
TRBJ1-2	TRBV2	few	TRBD1	TGTGCCAGCAGGCCATCCCCGGGACAGCTCTATGGCTACACCTTC	CASRPSPGQLYGYTF
TRBJ2-1	TRBV30	-	TRBD2	TGTGCCTGGAGTGAACAACTAGCGGGAGTCGATGAGCAGTTCTTC	CAWSEQLAGVDEQFF
TRBJ2-7	TRBV21-1	once	-	TGTGCCAGCAGCCCCATCCCCCCCTACGAGCAGTACTTC	CASSPIPPYEQYF
TRBJ2-3	TRBV28	-	-	TGTGCCAGCAGTCCCCAGGGTTTGGGCACAGATACGCAGTATTTT	CASSPQGLGTDTQYF
TRBJ2-7	TRBV6-5	-	TRBD2	TGTGCCAGCAGTTACACGGGAGGGAGCTCCTACGAGCAGTACTTC	CASSYTGGSSYEQYF
TRBJ1-3	TRBV7-2	-	-	TGTGCCAGCACTATCGACGGGTTAGGAAACACCATATATTTT	CASTIDGLGNTIYF
TRBJ1-1	TRBV5-1	once	TRBD1	TGCGCCAGCAGCACGGGACAGAAGAACACTGAAGCTTTCTTT	CASSTGQKNTEAFF
TRBJ1-1	TRBV6-4	-	-	TGTGCCAGCAGTGACTCTCGGGAGGAGAACACTGAAGCTTTCTTT	CASSDSREENTEAFF
TRBJ1-2	TRBV5-8	-	-	TGTGCCAGCAGCTTGTGGGGACACTACAACTATGGCTACACCTTC	CASSLWGHYNYGYTF
TRBJ1-3	TRBV28	-	-	TGTGCCAGCAGTCCTTGGACAGTCGGAAACACCATATATTTT	CASSPWTVGNTIYF
TRBJ1-5	TRBV2	-	-	TGTGCCAGCAGTGAAGCTGGGCTGAGTCAGCCCCAGCATTTT	CASSEAGLSQPQHF
TRBJ2-2	TRBV10-2	-	-	TGCGCCAGCAGGGCCACTATAGGCACCGGGGAGCTGTTTTTT	CASRATIGTGELFF
TRBJ2-3	TRBV29-1	few	-	TGCAGCGTTAGCGGACGTAGCACAGATACGCAGTATTTT	CSVSGRSTDTQYF
TRBJ1-2	TRBV6-6	-	-	TGTGCCAGCAGTCCCGCGGGGGCTCCCCTTGACTATGGCTACACCTTC	CASSPAGAPLDYGYTF
TRBJ1-1	TRBV9	-	TRBD1	TGTGCCAGCAGCGCCCAGGGGGCGACGACTGAAGCTTTCTTT	CASSAQGATTEAFF
TRBJ2-7	TRBV16	-	TRBD2	TGTGCCAGCAGCCGAATTCAAACTAGCGGGGCCCAAGAGCAGTACTTC	CASSRIQTSGAQEQYF
TRBJ2-4	TRBV30	few	TRBD2	TGTGCCTGGGACCTCTACACCGGGACTAGCGGGAGAGGCAGGGCCAAAAACATTCAGTACTTC	CAWDLYTGTSGRGRAKNIQYF
TRBJ2-4	TRBV11-2	-	TRBD2	TGTGCCAGCAGCCCGGGGGGTTTAAACATTCAGTACTTC	CASSPGGLNIQYF
TRBJ2-7	TRBV7-8	-	TRBD2	TGTGCCAGCAGCTTAGCGGGGGGGGGAACCTACGAGCAGTACTTC	CASSLAGGGTYEQYF
TRBJ1-5	TRBV9	-	-	TGTGCCAGCAGCGTAGAGGATGGGGCTGCGGATCAGCCCCAGCATTTT	CASSVEDGAADQPQHF
TRBJ1-1	TRBV2	-	-	TGTGCCAGCAGGGACTTTTACACTGAAGCTTTCTTT	CASRDFYTEAFF
TRBJ1-3	TRBV2	few	TRBD1	TGTGCCAGCGGGACAGTCCTACTGAGCTCTGGAAACACCATATATTTT	CASGTVLLSSGNTIYF
TRBJ1-1	TRBV30	few	-	TGTGCCTGGAGCCGGGGGACGCGGGAGGAAGCTTTCTTT	CAWSRGTREEAFF
TRBJ1-6	TRBV6-5	few	-	TGTGCCAGCAGCCGAAGAACTCACTATAATTCACCCCTCCACTTT	CASSRRTHYNSPLHF